This TCR beta chain was profiled in a study of Ad26.COV2.S vaccination and SARS-CoV-2 variants. Study results and caveats: Substantial response breadth was reportedly seen for spike-specific CD8+ and CD4+ T cells after vaccination. Quantification of TCR breadth and depth may have yielded underestimates of total T cell responses. Greater spike-specific TCR breadth was seen in vaccine recipients than in placebo recipients. Comparable non-spike TCR breadth was observed in vaccine and placebo recipients.

Produced via immunoSEQ multiplex PCR; TCRdb's table is partial and in-frame only. The sample includes about 350,000 clones, 90% to 95% of them seen just once. Worth noting for this clone: Its specificity is unknown.

This TCR was recovered from a human donor who had recovered from COVID-19. The sequenced sample was peripheral blood, obtained after recovery from COVID-19.

The CDR3 protein is CASSSRSGGSFSYEQYF. CDR3 nucleotide sequence: TGTGCCAGCAGCTCAAGGTCAGGGGGGTCATTCTCCTACGAGCAGTACTTC. The chain joins TRBV5-6 to TRBJ2-7; a weak D match, TRBD1 (7 bases). The length of the CDR3 is 17 residues. Looked up from germline, CDR1 is SGHDT and CDR2 is YYEEEE. Trimming left V 3 bases short and J 0 bases short, with 19 bases between.